This is a list of T cell receptor beta chains from one sample in a study of T cell responses to AZD1222 COVID-19 vaccine. Clones were sequenced by immunoSEQ multiplex PCR, and TCRdb holds only the in-frame ones, with some missing. The repertoire holds about 150,000 clones, with about 88% as singletons. The sequencing used peripheral blood, collected on day 0 of AZD1222 vaccination. The receptors come from an adult in good health. The CDR3 runs from the conserved cysteine through the conserved F or W. D genes are given only for firm matches. A clone size is listed for some rows: how often the clone was seen (once, few, many), or a class if it is expanded.

J gene: TRBJ2-7; D gene: -; V gene: TRBV6-5; clone size: -; CDR3 protein: CASSYSPRYEQYF; CDR3 DNA: TGTGCCAGCAGTTACTCTCCGCGCTACGAGCAGTACTTC
J gene: TRBJ2-7; D gene: -; V gene: TRBV6-1; clone size: -; CDR3 protein: CASSEVSQYF; CDR3 DNA: TGTGCCAGCAGTGAAGTCAGCCAGTACTTC
J gene: TRBJ1-1; D gene: -; V gene: TRBV27; clone size: -; CDR3 protein: CASSRLMNTEAFF; CDR3 DNA: TGTGCCAGCAGCAGGCTAATGAACACTGAAGCTTTCTTT
J gene: TRBJ2-1; D gene: TRBD2; V gene: TRBV19; clone size: -; CDR3 protein: CASSEIAGGHGNEQFF; CDR3 DNA: TGTGCCAGTAGTGAAATAGCGGGGGGGCATGGTAATGAGCAGTTCTTC
J gene: TRBJ1-6; D gene: -; V gene: TRBV11-2; clone size: -; CDR3 protein: CASSLGADNSPLHF; CDR3 DNA: TGTGCCAGCAGCTTAGGTGCAGATAATTCACCCCTCCACTTT
J gene: TRBJ1-1; D gene: -; V gene: TRBV3-1/TRBV3-2; clone size: -; CDR3 protein: CASSPPFGGSTEAFF; CDR3 DNA: TGTGCCAGCAGCCCCCCGTTTGGAGGGAGTACTGAAGCTTTCTTT
J gene: TRBJ1-1; D gene: -; V gene: TRBV19; clone size: -; CDR3 protein: CASTKTGLNTEAFF; CDR3 DNA: TGTGCCAGTACCAAGACAGGACTCAACACTGAAGCTTTCTTT
J gene: TRBJ2-5; D gene: -; V gene: TRBV5-1; clone size: -; CDR3 protein: CASSLWGHQETQYF; CDR3 DNA: TGCGCCAGCAGCTTGTGGGGCCACCAAGAGACCCAGTACTTC
J gene: TRBJ2-7; D gene: -; V gene: TRBV28; clone size: -; CDR3 protein: CASSDRRYEQYF; CDR3 DNA: TGTGCCAGCTCGGACAGAAGATACGAGCAGTACTTC
J gene: TRBJ1-2; D gene: TRBD1; V gene: TRBV6-1; clone size: -; CDR3 protein: CASSDRGRWGYTF; CDR3 DNA: TGTGCCAGCAGTGACAGGGGGCGGTGGGGCTACACCTTC
J gene: TRBJ2-3; D gene: -; V gene: TRBV29-1; clone size: -; CDR3 protein: CSVEPLFTDTQYF; CDR3 DNA: TGCAGCGTTGAGCCTCTGTTCACAGATACGCAGTATTTT
J gene: TRBJ2-2; D gene: -; V gene: TRBV5-1; clone size: -; CDR3 protein: CASSLGFGGQSNTGELFF; CDR3 DNA: TGCGCCAGCAGCTTGGGGTTCGGAGGCCAGTCGAACACCGGGGAGCTGTTTTTT
J gene: TRBJ2-1; D gene: -; V gene: TRBV6-2/TRBV6-3; clone size: few; CDR3 protein: CASSPRAPYNEQFF; CDR3 DNA: TGTGCCAGCAGCCCCCGAGCGCCGTACAATGAGCAGTTCTTC
J gene: TRBJ2-7; D gene: -; V gene: TRBV7-2; clone size: once; CDR3 protein: CASSLGLEQYF; CDR3 DNA: TGTGCCAGCAGCTTAGGCCTCGAGCAGTACTTC
J gene: TRBJ2-1; D gene: -; V gene: TRBV3-1/TRBV3-2; clone size: few; CDR3 protein: CASKATGSYNEQFF; CDR3 DNA: TGTGCCAGCAAGGCCACGGGATCCTACAATGAGCAGTTCTTC
J gene: TRBJ2-2; D gene: -; V gene: TRBV7-9; clone size: -; CDR3 protein: CASSEQGNTGELFF; CDR3 DNA: TGTGCCAGCAGCGAACAGGGGAACACCGGGGAGCTGTTTTTT
J gene: TRBJ1-5; D gene: -; V gene: TRBV27; clone size: -; CDR3 protein: CARNRVRGDQPQHF; CDR3 DNA: TGTGCCAGGAACAGGGTAAGGGGAGATCAGCCCCAGCATTTT
J gene: TRBJ2-7; D gene: TRBD2; V gene: TRBV5-4; clone size: -; CDR3 protein: CASSGRGRPYEQYF; CDR3 DNA: TGTGCCAGCAGCGGGCGGGGGAGGCCGTACGAGCAGTACTTC
J gene: TRBJ1-5; D gene: -; V gene: TRBV7-9; clone size: -; CDR3 protein: CASSLMDQPQHF; CDR3 DNA: TGTGCCAGCAGCTTGATGGACCAGCCCCAGCATTTT
J gene: TRBJ2-7; D gene: TRBD1; V gene: TRBV6-2/TRBV6-3; clone size: -; CDR3 protein: CASSSTGDPYEQYF; CDR3 DNA: TGTGCCAGCAGCTCAACAGGGGATCCCTACGAGCAGTACTTC
J gene: TRBJ2-5; D gene: -; V gene: TRBV6-1; clone size: -; CDR3 protein: CASSDWQGDFKETQYF; CDR3 DNA: TGTGCCAGCAGTGATTGGCAGGGAGATTTCAAAGAGACCCAGTACTTC
J gene: TRBJ2-5; D gene: -; V gene: TRBV6-6; clone size: -; CDR3 protein: CASSSPAGETQYF; CDR3 DNA: TGTGCCAGCAGTAGCCCGGCCGGGGAGACCCAGTACTTC
J gene: TRBJ1-2; D gene: -; V gene: TRBV6-5; clone size: -; CDR3 protein: CASSYTVQGSYGYTF; CDR3 DNA: TGTGCCAGCAGTTACACCGTACAGGGTAGCTATGGCTACACCTTC
J gene: TRBJ2-3; D gene: TRBD2; V gene: TRBV19; clone size: -; CDR3 protein: CASSTASGGSTDTQYF; CDR3 DNA: TGTGCCAGTAGTACGGCTAGCGGGGGAAGCACAGATACGCAGTATTTT
J gene: TRBJ1-4; D gene: -; V gene: TRBV6-5; clone size: -; CDR3 protein: CASRAVNEKLFF; CDR3 DNA: TGTGCCAGCCGGGCAGTAAATGAAAAACTGTTTTTT
J gene: TRBJ2-2; D gene: -; V gene: TRBV11-2; clone size: -; CDR3 protein: CASSFIGELFF; CDR3 DNA: TGTGCCAGCAGCTTTATCGGGGAGCTGTTTTTT
J gene: TRBJ1-2; D gene: -; V gene: TRBV4-3; clone size: -; CDR3 protein: CASSQDLQVAYGYTF; CDR3 DNA: TGCGCCAGCAGCCAAGATCTCCAGGTAGCCTATGGCTACACCTTC
J gene: TRBJ2-7; D gene: -; V gene: TRBV5-1; clone size: once; CDR3 protein: CASSPQGYEQYF; CDR3 DNA: TGCGCCAGCAGCCCCCAGGGCTACGAGCAGTACTTC
J gene: TRBJ1-3; D gene: TRBD1; V gene: TRBV3-1/TRBV3-2; clone size: -; CDR3 protein: CASSTRTGKTAGNTIYF; CDR3 DNA: TGTGCCAGCAGCACCAGGACAGGGAAGACTGCGGGAAACACCATATATTTT
J gene: TRBJ2-5; D gene: TRBD2; V gene: TRBV18; clone size: -; CDR3 protein: CASSLSGGPSETQYF; CDR3 DNA: TGTGCCAGCTCACTAAGCGGGGGCCCTTCGGAGACCCAGTACTTC
J gene: TRBJ2-7; D gene: TRBD1; V gene: TRBV7-2; clone size: few; CDR3 protein: CASSSGQTYEQYF; CDR3 DNA: TGTGCCAGCAGCTCGGGACAGACCTACGAGCAGTACTTC
J gene: TRBJ1-6; D gene: -; V gene: TRBV6-1; clone size: -; CDR3 protein: CASSEAGSPLHF; CDR3 DNA: TGTGCCAGCAGTGAAGCCGGTTCACCCCTCCACTTT
J gene: TRBJ1-1; D gene: -; V gene: TRBV4-2; clone size: -; CDR3 protein: CASSPPDGVEAFF; CDR3 DNA: TGTGCCAGCAGCCCCCCCGATGGGGTAGAAGCTTTCTTT
J gene: TRBJ1-1; D gene: TRBD1; V gene: TRBV6-5; clone size: -; CDR3 protein: CASRRQGADTEAFF; CDR3 DNA: TGTGCCAGCAGAAGACAGGGAGCGGACACTGAAGCTTTCTTT
J gene: TRBJ1-1; D gene: -; V gene: TRBV12-3/TRBV12-4; clone size: -; CDR3 protein: CASSLWGNTEAFF; CDR3 DNA: TGTGCCAGCAGTTTATGGGGGAACACTGAAGCTTTCTTT
J gene: TRBJ1-6; D gene: -; V gene: TRBV28; clone size: -; CDR3 protein: CASSVASGDYSPLHF; CDR3 DNA: TGTGCCAGCAGCGTGGCTTCAGGGGACTATTCACCCCTCCACTTT
J gene: TRBJ1-4; D gene: -; V gene: TRBV28; clone size: -; CDR3 protein: CASSTLATNEKLFF; CDR3 DNA: TGTGCCAGCAGCACCCTTGCAACTAATGAAAAACTGTTTTTT
J gene: TRBJ2-1; D gene: -; V gene: TRBV5-5; clone size: -; CDR3 protein: CASSLASWTAYNEQFF; CDR3 DNA: TGTGCCAGCAGCTTGGCAAGTTGGACGGCGTACAATGAGCAGTTCTTC
J gene: TRBJ1-6; D gene: -; V gene: TRBV10-3; clone size: -; CDR3 protein: CAISERSAQPLHF; CDR3 DNA: TGTGCCATCAGTGAGAGGAGCGCTCAACCCCTCCACTTT
J gene: TRBJ1-5; D gene: -; V gene: TRBV4-1; clone size: -; CDR3 protein: CASSQRALSNQPQHF; CDR3 DNA: TGCGCCAGCAGCCAAAGAGCGCTTAGCAATCAGCCCCAGCATTTT
J gene: TRBJ2-7; D gene: TRBD1; V gene: TRBV6-5; clone size: -; CDR3 protein: CASSRRDRDYEQYF; CDR3 DNA: TGTGCCAGCAGCCGTCGGGACAGGGACTACGAGCAGTACTTC
J gene: TRBJ1-2; D gene: -; V gene: TRBV4-3; clone size: -; CDR3 protein: CASSQGGGAGASYGYTF; CDR3 DNA: TGCGCCAGCAGCCAAGGGGGTGGCGCAGGGGCGAGCTATGGCTACACCTTC